This T cell receptor (beta chain) was sequenced during a study of tumor-infiltrating lymphocytes in glioblastoma multiforme. V lost 4 bases, J lost 7 bases, and 14 bases lay in between. The CDR3 is 14 amino acids. TCRB libraries came from RNA via three nested multiplex PCR rounds. TCRB cDNA was made from 0.4 to 0.6 ug total RNA. TCRdb reprocessed the multiplex PCR reads via MiXCR and lists one record per CDR3 protein. Here the sample spans nearly 15,000 distinct CDR3 sequences, more than 65% being singletons. The origin of this receptor is a male donor with glioblastoma. The chain joins TRBV12-3 or TRBV12-4 to TRBJ2-4, with D possibly TRBD1 on 5 matching bases. The sequenced sample consisted of brain tumor tissue. CDR3 sequence: CASSSGARGNIQYF. DNA for the CDR3: TGTGCCAGCAGTTCTGGGGCCCGAGGCAACATTCAGTACTTC.